Below, one T cell receptor beta chain is given with its context. This record comes from a study of blood T cells in healthy people across ages. The germline gives CDR1 SQVTM, CDR2 ANQGSEA. The CDR3 has 19 residues. Trimming left V 1 base short and J 4 bases short, with 28 bases between. Then a second PCR, running roughly 7 to 11 cycles, was carried out with a sample-barcoded 5' primer and a J-beta primer mix. Each CDR3 protein gets one entry after TCRdb re-called the 5' RACE reads with MiXCR. The table records around 800,000 distinct CDR3 sequences, about 62% of them present only once. The sequenced sample was blood. The receptor comes from a man aged 25-45 years in good health. The chain carries TRBV29-1 and TRBJ1-2; weak D call: TRBD1 (5 bases). The CDR3 bases are TGCAGCGTTGAAGCCATCTCCTCCCCGCCTAGGGGAAGAGGCTATGGCTACACCTTC. It codes for CSVEAISSPPRGRGYGYTF.